This TCR beta chain was captured in a study of T cells in Graves' hyperthyroidism and ophthalmopathy. Germline V lookup: CDR1 DFQATT, CDR2 SNEGSKA (reference sequence). The germline V and J ends were trimmed by 5 bases and 2 bases, with 13 bases remaining between them. The CDR3 extends over 13 amino acids. Amplification of TCR beta CDR3 regions was performed using RNA transcripts as template. A set of HTBI primers served as the primers for a first-round RT-PCR of the TCR CDR3. TCRdb called the multiplex PCR reads again in MiXCR, with one record for every CDR3 protein. This table holds 540,000 or so distinct CDR3 sequences, more than 45% found once.

The sequencing sample was made of peripheral blood or thyroid tissue (not recorded which). The rearrangement joins TRBV20-1 to TRBJ2-7, with a weak D call TRBD2 (5 bases). This receptor was identified in an adult woman with Graves' disease, either hyperthyroidism or ophthalmopathy (not recorded which). The CDR3 loop is CSAPISEPYEQYF. CDR3 coding DNA: TGCAGTGCTCCCATTAGCGAACCCTACGAGCAGTACTTC.